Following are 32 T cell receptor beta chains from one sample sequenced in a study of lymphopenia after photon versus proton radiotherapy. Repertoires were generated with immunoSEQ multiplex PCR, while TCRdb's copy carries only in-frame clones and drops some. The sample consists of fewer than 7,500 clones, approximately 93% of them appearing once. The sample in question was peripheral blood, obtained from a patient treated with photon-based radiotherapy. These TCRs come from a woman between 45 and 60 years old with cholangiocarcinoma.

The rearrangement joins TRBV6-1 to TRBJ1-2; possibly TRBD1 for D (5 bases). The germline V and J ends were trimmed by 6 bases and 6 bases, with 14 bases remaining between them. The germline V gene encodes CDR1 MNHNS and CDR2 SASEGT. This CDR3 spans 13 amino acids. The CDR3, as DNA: TGTGCCAGCAGCCCGGGACCTCAGAATGGCTACACCTTC. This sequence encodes CASSPGPQNGYTF.

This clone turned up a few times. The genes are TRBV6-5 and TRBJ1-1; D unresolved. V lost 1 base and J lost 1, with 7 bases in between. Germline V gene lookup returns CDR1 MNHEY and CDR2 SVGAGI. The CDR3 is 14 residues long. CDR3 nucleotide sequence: TGTGCCAGCAGTTACTTCGCTCAGAACACTGAAGCTTTCTTT. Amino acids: CASSYFAQNTEAFF.

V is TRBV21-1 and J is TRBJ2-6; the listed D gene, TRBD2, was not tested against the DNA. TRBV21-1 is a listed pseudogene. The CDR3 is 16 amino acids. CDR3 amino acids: CASSKGGSSGANVLTF. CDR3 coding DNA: TGTGCCAGCAGCAAAGGAGGTAGCTCTGGGGCCAACGTCCTGACTTTC.

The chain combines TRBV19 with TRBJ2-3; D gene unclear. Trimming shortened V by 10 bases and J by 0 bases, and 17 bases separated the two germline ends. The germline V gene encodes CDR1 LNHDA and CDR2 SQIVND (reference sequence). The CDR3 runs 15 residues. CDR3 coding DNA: TGTGCCATCGCACGCGTGGGTACTAGCACAGATACGCAGTATTTT. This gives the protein CAIARVGTSTDTQYF. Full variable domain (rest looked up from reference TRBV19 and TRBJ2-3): DGGITQSPKYLFRKEGQNVTLSCEQNLNHDAMYWYRQDPGQGLRLIYYSQIVNDFQKGDIAEGYSVSREKKESFPLTVTSAQKNPTAFYLCAIARVGTSTDTQYFGPGTRLTVL.

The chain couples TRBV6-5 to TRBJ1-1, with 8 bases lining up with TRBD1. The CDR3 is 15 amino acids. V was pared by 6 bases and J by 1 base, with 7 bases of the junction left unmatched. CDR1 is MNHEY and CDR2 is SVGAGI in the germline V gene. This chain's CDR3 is CASRSPGTGNTEAFF. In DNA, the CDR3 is TGTGCCAGCAGATCCCCCGGGACAGGGAACACTGAAGCTTTCTTT.

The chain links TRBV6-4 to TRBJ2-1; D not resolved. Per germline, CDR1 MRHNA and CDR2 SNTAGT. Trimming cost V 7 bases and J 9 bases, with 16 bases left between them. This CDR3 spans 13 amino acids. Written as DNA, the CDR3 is TGTGCCAGCACTTTCGACTCTCCGGGTGAGCAGTTCTTC. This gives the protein CASTFDSPGEQFF.

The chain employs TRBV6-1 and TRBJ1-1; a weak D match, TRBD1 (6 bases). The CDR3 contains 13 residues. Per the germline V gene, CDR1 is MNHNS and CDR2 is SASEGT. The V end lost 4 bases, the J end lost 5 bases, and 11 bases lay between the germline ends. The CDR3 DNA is TGTGCCAGCAGTGGACGACAGGAGACTGAAGCTTTCTTT. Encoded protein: CASSGRQETEAFF.

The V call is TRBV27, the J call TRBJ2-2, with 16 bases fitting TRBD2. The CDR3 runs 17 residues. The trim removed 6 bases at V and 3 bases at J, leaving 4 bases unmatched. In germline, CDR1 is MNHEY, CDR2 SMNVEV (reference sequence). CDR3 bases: TGTGCCAGCAGGCCGGGACTAGCGGGGGGGGACACCGGGGAGCTGTTTTTT. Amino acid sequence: CASRPGLAGGDTGELFF.

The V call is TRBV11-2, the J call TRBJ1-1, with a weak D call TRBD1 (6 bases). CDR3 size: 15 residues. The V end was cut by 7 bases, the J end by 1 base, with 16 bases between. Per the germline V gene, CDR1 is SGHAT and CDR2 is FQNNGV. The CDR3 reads CASINVRGRNTEAFF. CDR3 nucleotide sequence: TGTGCCAGCATCAACGTCAGGGGAAGGAACACTGAAGCTTTCTTT.

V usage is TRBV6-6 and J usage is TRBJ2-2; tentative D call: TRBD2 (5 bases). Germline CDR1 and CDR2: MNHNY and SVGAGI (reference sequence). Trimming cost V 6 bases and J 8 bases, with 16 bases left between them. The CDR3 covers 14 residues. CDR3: CASRAGRDLGELFF. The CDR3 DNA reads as TGTGCCAGCAGGGCCGGACGGGATTTGGGGGAGCTGTTTTTT.

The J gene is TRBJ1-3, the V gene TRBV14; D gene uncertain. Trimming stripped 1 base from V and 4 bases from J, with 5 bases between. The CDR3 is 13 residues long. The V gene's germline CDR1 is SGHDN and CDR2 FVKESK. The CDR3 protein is CASSQGTGNTIYF. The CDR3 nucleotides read TGTGCCAGCAGCCAAGGTACAGGAAACACCATATATTTT.

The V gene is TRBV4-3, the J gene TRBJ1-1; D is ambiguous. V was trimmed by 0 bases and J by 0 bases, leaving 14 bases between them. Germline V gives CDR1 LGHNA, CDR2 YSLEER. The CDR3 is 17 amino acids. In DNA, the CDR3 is TGCGCCAGCAGCCAAGATCACGTGCGGGAGATGAACACTGAAGCTTTCTTT. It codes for CASSQDHVREMNTEAFF.

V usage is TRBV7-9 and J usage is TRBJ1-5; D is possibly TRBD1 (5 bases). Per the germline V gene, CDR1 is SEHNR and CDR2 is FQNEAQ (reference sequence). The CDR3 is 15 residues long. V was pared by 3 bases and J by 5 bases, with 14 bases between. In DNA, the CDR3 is TGTGCCAGCAGCTTGGGGCCGGAAACTTATCAGCCCCAGCATTTT. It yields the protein CASSLGPETYQPQHF.

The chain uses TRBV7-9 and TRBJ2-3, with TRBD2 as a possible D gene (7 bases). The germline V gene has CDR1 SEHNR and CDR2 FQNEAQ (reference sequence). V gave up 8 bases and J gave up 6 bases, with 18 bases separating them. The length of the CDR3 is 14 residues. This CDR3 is CASFQPGGRDTQYF. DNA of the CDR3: TGTGCCAGCTTTCAGCCGGGGGGCAGGGATACGCAGTATTTT.

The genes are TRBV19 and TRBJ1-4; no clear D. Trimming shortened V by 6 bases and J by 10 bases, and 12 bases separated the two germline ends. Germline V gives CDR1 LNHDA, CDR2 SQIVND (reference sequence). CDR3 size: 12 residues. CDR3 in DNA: TGTGCCAGTAGAAATCTGGACGGAAAACTGTTTTTT. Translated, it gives CASRNLDGKLFF.

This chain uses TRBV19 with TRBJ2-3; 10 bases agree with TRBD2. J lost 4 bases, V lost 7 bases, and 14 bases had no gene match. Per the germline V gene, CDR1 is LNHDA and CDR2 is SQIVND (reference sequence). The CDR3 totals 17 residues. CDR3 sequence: CASKPLWSGGGPDTQYF. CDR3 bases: TGTGCCAGTAAGCCCCTGTGGAGCGGGGGGGGACCAGATACGCAGTATTTT. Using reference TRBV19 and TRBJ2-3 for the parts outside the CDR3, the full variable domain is DGGITQSPKYLFRKEGQNVTLSCEQNLNHDAMYWYRQDPGQGLRLIYYSQIVNDFQKGDIAEGYSVSREKKESFPLTVTSAQKNPTAFYLCASKPLWSGGGPDTQYFGPGTRLTVL.

CDR3 in amino acids: CASSITRREDTQYF. CDR3 DNA sequence: TGCGCCAGCAGCATCACCCGTAGGGAAGATACGCAGTATTTT. The chain employs TRBV5-1 and TRBJ2-3, with no clear D. Looked up from germline, CDR1 is SGHRS and CDR2 is YFSETQ. V lost 4 bases, J lost 5 bases, and 14 bases lay in between. The CDR3 has 14 amino acids.

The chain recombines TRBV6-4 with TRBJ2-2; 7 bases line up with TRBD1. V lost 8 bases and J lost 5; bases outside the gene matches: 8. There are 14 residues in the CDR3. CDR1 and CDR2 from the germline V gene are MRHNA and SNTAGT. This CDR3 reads CASSFEGATGELFF. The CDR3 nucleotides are TGTGCCAGCTCTTTTGAGGGGGCAACCGGGGAGCTGTTTTTT.

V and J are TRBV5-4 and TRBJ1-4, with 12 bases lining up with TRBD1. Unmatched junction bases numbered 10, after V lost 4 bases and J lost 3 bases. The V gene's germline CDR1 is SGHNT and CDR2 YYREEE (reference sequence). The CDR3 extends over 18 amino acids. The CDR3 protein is CASSNNRDRGLSNEKLFF. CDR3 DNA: TGTGCCAGCAGCAATAACCGGGACAGGGGGCTTTCTAATGAAAAACTGTTTTTT.

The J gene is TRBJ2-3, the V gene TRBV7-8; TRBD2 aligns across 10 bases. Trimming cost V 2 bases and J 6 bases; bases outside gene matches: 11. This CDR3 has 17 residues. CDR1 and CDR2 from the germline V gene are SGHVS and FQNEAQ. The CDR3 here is CASSLTLLAGDGDTQYF. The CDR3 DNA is TGTGCCAGCAGCTTAACCCTTCTAGCGGGGGATGGGGATACGCAGTATTTT.

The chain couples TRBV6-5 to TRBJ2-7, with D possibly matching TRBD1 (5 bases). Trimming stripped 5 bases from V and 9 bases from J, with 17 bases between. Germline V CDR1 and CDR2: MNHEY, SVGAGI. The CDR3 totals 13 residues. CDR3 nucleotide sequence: TGTGCCAGCAGTCAGACAGCAGACCTAGGGCAGTACTTC. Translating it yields CASSQTADLGQYF.

The CDR3 is CASSISLRGAGYEQYF. In nucleotides, the CDR3 is TGTGCCAGTAGTATTTCTTTAAGGGGCGCGGGATACGAGCAGTACTTC. The chain couples TRBV19 to TRBJ2-7; perhaps TRBD2 as D (6 bases). The CDR3 has 16 residues. Germline CDR1 and CDR2: LNHDA and SQIVND (reference sequence). Between the trimmed V and J ends, which lost 3 bases and 4 bases, there was a span of 19 bases.

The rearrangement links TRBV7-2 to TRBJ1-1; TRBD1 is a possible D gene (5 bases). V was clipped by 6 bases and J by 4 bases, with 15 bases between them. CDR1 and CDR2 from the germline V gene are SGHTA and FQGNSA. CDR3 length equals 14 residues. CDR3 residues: CASRPRQRGTEAFF. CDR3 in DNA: TGTGCCAGCAGACCCAGACAGAGGGGCACTGAAGCTTTCTTT.

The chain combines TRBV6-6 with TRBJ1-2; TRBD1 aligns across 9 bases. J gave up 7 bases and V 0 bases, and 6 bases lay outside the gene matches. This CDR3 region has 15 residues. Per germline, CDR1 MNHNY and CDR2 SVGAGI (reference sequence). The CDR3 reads CASSYSTGGGGGYTF. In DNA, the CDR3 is TGTGCCAGCAGTTACTCTACAGGGGGCGGAGGTGGCTACACCTTC.

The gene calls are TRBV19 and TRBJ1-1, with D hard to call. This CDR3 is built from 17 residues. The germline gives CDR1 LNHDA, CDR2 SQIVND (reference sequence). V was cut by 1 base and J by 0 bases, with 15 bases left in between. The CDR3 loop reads CASSIGGPGIMNTEAFF. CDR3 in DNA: TGTGCCAGTAGTATAGGAGGGCCCGGGATCATGAACACTGAAGCTTTCTTT.

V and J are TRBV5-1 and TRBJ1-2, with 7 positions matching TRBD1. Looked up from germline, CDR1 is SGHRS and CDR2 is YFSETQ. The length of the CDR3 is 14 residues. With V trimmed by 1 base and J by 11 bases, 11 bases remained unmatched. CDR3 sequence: CASSLSGTVPRYTF. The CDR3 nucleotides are TGCGCCAGCAGCTTGTCCGGGACAGTCCCTCGGTACACCTTC.

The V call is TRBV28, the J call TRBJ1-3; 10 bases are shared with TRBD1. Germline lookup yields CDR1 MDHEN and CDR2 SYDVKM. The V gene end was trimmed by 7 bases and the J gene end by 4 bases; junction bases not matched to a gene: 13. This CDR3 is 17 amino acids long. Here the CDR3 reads CASNSGTGAHGGNTIYF. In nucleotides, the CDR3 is TGTGCCAGCAACTCCGGGACAGGGGCCCATGGAGGAAACACCATATATTTT.

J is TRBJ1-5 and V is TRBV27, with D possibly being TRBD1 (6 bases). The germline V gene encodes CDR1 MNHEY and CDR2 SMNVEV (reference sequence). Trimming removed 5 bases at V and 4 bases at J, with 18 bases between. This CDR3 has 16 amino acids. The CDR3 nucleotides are TGTGCCAGCAGTACAGGGACACTTACCTTGAATCAGCCCCAGCATTTT. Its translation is CASSTGTLTLNQPQHF.

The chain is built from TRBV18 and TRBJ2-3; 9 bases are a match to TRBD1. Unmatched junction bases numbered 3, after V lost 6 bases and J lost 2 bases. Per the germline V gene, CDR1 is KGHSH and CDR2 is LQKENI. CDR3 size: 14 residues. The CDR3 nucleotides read TGTGCCAGCTCCGGGGACAGGGTCACAGATACGCAGTATTTT. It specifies CASSGDRVTDTQYF.

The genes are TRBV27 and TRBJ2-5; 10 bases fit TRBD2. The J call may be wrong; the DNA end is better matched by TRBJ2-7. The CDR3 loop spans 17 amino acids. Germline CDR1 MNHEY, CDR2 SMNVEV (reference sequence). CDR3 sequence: CASSLLRVAGGSYEQYF. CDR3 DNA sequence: TGTGCCAGCAGTTTATTGAGGGTAGCGGGGGGTTCCTACGAGCAGTACTTC.

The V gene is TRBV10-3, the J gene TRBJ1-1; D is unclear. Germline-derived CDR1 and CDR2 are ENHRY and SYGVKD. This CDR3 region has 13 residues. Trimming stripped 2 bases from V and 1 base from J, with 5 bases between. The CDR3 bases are TGTGCCATCAGTGAGGCAGGGAACACTGAAGCTTTCTTT. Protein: CAISEAGNTEAFF.

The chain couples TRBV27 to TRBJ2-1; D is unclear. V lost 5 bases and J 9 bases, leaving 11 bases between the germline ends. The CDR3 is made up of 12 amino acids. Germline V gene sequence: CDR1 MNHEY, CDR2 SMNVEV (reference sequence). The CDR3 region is CASSARVGEQFF. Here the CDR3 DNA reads TGTGCCAGCAGTGCTAGGGTTGGTGAGCAGTTCTTC.